What follows is one T cell receptor beta chain and its context. These data are taken from a study of T cell changes during pregnancy in multiple sclerosis. Clones were sequenced by immunoSEQ multiplex PCR, and TCRdb holds only the in-frame ones, with some missing. The sample lists about 67,000 clones, roughly 94% occurring once. Trimming took 6 bases from V and 5 from J; bases not matched to a gene: 13. This CDR3 is 16 amino acids long. Germline V gene data show CDR1 as SNHLY and CDR2 as FYNNEI. V is TRBV2 and J is TRBJ2-7; 10 bases line up with TRBD1. This sample comprised peripheral blood, obtained after pregnancy. This TCR was sampled from a female donor with multiple sclerosis, enrolled in a pregnancy study. The CDR3 sequence is CASRLETGGSGNEQYF. CDR3 sequence (DNA): TGTGCCAGCAGACTAGAGACAGGGGGCAGTGGAAACGAGCAGTACTTC.